This is a list of T cell receptor beta chains from one sample in a study of shared T cell receptors in the human thymus. Profiled with immunoSEQ multiplex PCR; TCRdb holds only in-frame clones, not every one. The table lists around 730,000 clones, roughly 88% of them singletons. These data are also associated with another study on human thymus T cells.

Material for sequencing was thymocytes. These receptors were obtained from a girl under three years old with a congenital heart defect. Both conserved end residues are part of each CDR3. The order of the fields is clone size, D gene, V gene, J gene, CDR3 DNA, CDR3 protein. A D gene is named only where the DNA matches it firmly. Some rows mark clone size as missing; the rest say once, few, many or name a class of expanded clone.

NA,NA,TRBV28,TRBJ1-2,TGTGCCAGCAGGGGGCAGGGTGGCTACACCTTC,CASRGQGGYTF
NA,TRBD1,TRBV6-5,TRBJ2-3,TGTGCCAGCAGCCCCAAGACAGGGGATGAAGATACGCAGTATTTT,CASSPKTGDEDTQYF
NA,NA,TRBV27,TRBJ1-1,TGTGCCAGCAGTTTCTCTGGGGCGCCGGGACAGAACACTGAAGCTTTCTTT,CASSFSGAPGQNTEAFF
NA,NA,TRBV7-9,TRBJ1-1,TGTGCCAGCAGCTTAGGGGCAAACACTGAAGCTTTCTTT,CASSLGANTEAFF
once,NA,TRBV7-8,TRBJ1-1,TGTGCCAGCAGCTTGGACGGACAGCCGAACACTGAAGCTTTCTTT,CASSLDGQPNTEAFF
NA,NA,TRBV14,TRBJ1-2,TGTGCCAGCAGCCAAGGATGGCGAGGACAGAGGGACTATGGCTACACCTTC,CASSQGWRGQRDYGYTF
NA,TRBD1,TRBV5-6,TRBJ2-7,TGTGCCAGCAGCCTGACAGGGGGCACCTACGAGCAGTACTTC,CASSLTGGTYEQYF
NA,TRBD2,TRBV7-9,TRBJ2-2,TGTGCCAGCAGCTTGGACCGGGACTACCAGAACACCGGGGAGCTGTTTTTT,CASSLDRDYQNTGELFF
NA,NA,TRBV25-1,TRBJ2-3,TGTGCCAGCAGTCCCCGTCGGACAGAAACAAGCACAGATACGCAGTATTTT,CASSPRRTETSTDTQYF
NA,NA,TRBV7-6,TRBJ2-5,TGTGCCAGCAGCCTAGGAAGTCACAGGGCTGGGGGAGAGACCCAGTACTTC,CASSLGSHRAGGETQYF
NA,NA,TRBV9,TRBJ2-1,TGTGCCAGCAGCGTAGGTCCGGGATTTGAGCAGTTCTTC,CASSVGPGFEQFF
NA,TRBD1,TRBV7-9,TRBJ1-6,TGTGCCAGCAGCCCACACGACAGGGTACGAGGTTCACCCCTCCACTTT,CASSPHDRVRGSPLHF
NA,TRBD1,TRBV7-8,TRBJ2-7,TGTGCCAGCAGCTTAGAACGCGGGACAGGGAGGACAGGGCAGTACTTC,CASSLERGTGRTGQYF
NA,TRBD1,TRBV10-1,TRBJ2-7,TGCGCCAGCAACCGGGACAGACCCTACGAGCAGTACTTC,CASNRDRPYEQYF
NA,TRBD1,TRBV6-1,TRBJ1-5,TGTGCCAGCAGTGATAAGACAGGGGAAGGGTTGAATCAGCCCCAGCATTTT,CASSDKTGEGLNQPQHF
NA,NA,TRBV14,TRBJ1-5,TGTGCCAGCATCGTTGCGGGTTGTCAGCCCCAGCATTTT,CASIVAGCQPQHF
once,NA,TRBV7-2,TRBJ1-5,TGTGCCAGCAGCTTATCGGGACACCGATCCCACAATCAGCCCCAGCATTTT,CASSLSGHRSHNQPQHF
NA,TRBD2,TRBV13,TRBJ2-1,TGTGCCAGCAGCTTATACGCGGGGGGGCGGTTCAATGAGCAGTTCTTC,CASSLYAGGRFNEQFF
NA,TRBD2,TRBV30,TRBJ2-5,TGTGCCTGGAGCGTGGTAGCGGGGAGGCTACGGACAAAAGAGACCCAGTACTTC,CAWSVVAGRLRTKETQYF
NA,NA,TRBV7-8,TRBJ2-5,TGTGCCAGCAGCTTACCCAACCTCCGGGACTCAGAGACCCAGTACTTC,CASSLPNLRDSETQYF
NA,TRBD2,TRBV7-6,TRBJ2-5,TGTGCCAGCAGCCGCCACCGCGGGGGGGCGGAAGAGACCCAGTACTTC,CASSRHRGGAEETQYF
NA,TRBD2,TRBV2,TRBJ2-7,TGTGCCAGCACCCTGGTTGGGGGGCGGGGGGACTACGAGCAGTACTTC,CASTLVGGRGDYEQYF
NA,NA,TRBV14,TRBJ1-2,TGTGCCAGCAGCCAAGATAACTCAGGGGCAAACGATGGCTACACCTTC,CASSQDNSGANDGYTF
NA,TRBD1,TRBV9,TRBJ2-3,TGTGCCAGCAGCGGAACAGGGGTAGATACGCAGTATTTT,CASSGTGVDTQYF
NA,NA,TRBV4-3,TRBJ2-7,TGCGCCAGCAGCCCGAGCCCCTACAGGTCCTACGAGCAGTACTTC,CASSPSPYRSYEQYF
NA,NA,TRBV6-1,TRBJ1-6,TGTGCCAGCACCGGGTGGGGGGAAAAGAATTCACCCCTCCACTTT,CASTGWGEKNSPLHF
NA,TRBD1,TRBV14,TRBJ1-1,TGTGCCAGCAGCCCCTGGGCAGGGGGCTTGAGCACTGAAGCTTTCTTT,CASSPWAGGLSTEAFF
NA,NA,TRBV25-1,TRBJ1-6,TGTGCCAGCAGTGAAGCGGAACGCAGCTCCTATAATTCACCCCTCCACTTT,CASSEAERSSYNSPLHF
NA,NA,TRBV5-6,TRBJ2-5,TGTGCCAGCAGCTTGGGGTTAGGGGTCCGGGAGACCCAGTACTTC,CASSLGLGVRETQYF
NA,NA,TRBV5-5,TRBJ2-7,TGTGCCAGCAGCTTTAACAGGGTTTGGCAGTACTTC,CASSFNRVWQYF
NA,TRBD2,TRBV7-2,TRBJ2-7,TGTGCCAGCAGCTTATTGACGGGGGGGAGGTACGAGCAGTACTTC,CASSLLTGGRYEQYF
NA,NA,TRBV18,TRBJ1-1,TGTGCCAGCTCACCATGGGAGACGGCCATGAACACTGAAGCTTTCTTT,CASSPWETAMNTEAFF
NA,TRBD1,TRBV4-3,TRBJ1-4,TGCGCCAGCAGCCAAGATTGGGGGACAGGGCATGAAAAACTGTTTTTT,CASSQDWGTGHEKLFF
NA,NA,TRBV14,TRBJ2-7,TGTGCCAGCAGCCAACCCCGGGTAGGATCCTACGAGCAGTACTTC,CASSQPRVGSYEQYF
NA,NA,TRBV6-1,TRBJ2-5,TGTGCCAGCAGTGAAGCCCCCCCCAGGGCACAGCAAGAGACCCAGTACTTC,CASSEAPPRAQQETQYF
NA,NA,TRBV25-1,TRBJ1-1,TGTGCCAGCAGGCTGACGGGGAACACTGAAGCTTTCTTT,CASRLTGNTEAFF
NA,TRBD2,TRBV2,TRBJ2-7,TGTGCGGGGGGGAGCGGGGGGAGCTCCTACGAGCAGTACTTC,CAGGSGGSSYEQYF
NA,TRBD1,TRBV29-1,TRBJ1-3,TGCAGCGTTCCCCCCCGGGACAGGGGGCCTGGAAACACCATATATTTT,CSVPPRDRGPGNTIYF
NA,NA,TRBV18,TRBJ1-1,TGTGCCAGCTCACCTTCAGGAGGGGCCTTAAACACTGAAGCTTTCTTT,CASSPSGGALNTEAFF
NA,TRBD1,TRBV10-2,TRBJ1-5,TGCGCCAGCAGTGATCACGGACAGGGTCAGCCCCAGCATTTT,CASSDHGQGQPQHF
NA,TRBD1,TRBV5-5,TRBJ1-2,TGTGCCACTTCTGAATCGGGACAGAACATTGCAAACTATGGCTACACCTTC,CATSESGQNIANYGYTF
NA,TRBD1,TRBV4-1,TRBJ1-6,TGCGCCAGCAGCCCAGGGACAGAAGATAATTCACCCCTCCACTTT,CASSPGTEDNSPLHF
once,TRBD2,TRBV6-1,TRBJ2-2,TGTGCCAGCAGCTGGGGAGGGTTTGGCACCGGGGAGCTGTTTTTT,CASSWGGFGTGELFF
NA,TRBD1,TRBV27,TRBJ1-1,TGTGCCAGCAGTTTGAGACAGGGGGCCACTGAAGCTTTCTTT,CASSLRQGATEAFF
NA,NA,TRBV5-1,TRBJ1-2,TGCGCCAGCAGCTTGGTTGGCAGGGGTAACTATGGCTACACCTTC,CASSLVGRGNYGYTF
NA,NA,TRBV7-8,TRBJ2-3,TGTGCCAGCAGCTTAGGGGGGGGCACTAGCATAGATACGCAGTATTTT,CASSLGGGTSIDTQYF
NA,NA,TRBV6-5,TRBJ1-1,TGTGCCAGCAGTTACTGGACAGACTCGAGGACTGAAGCTTTCTTT,CASSYWTDSRTEAFF
NA,TRBD1,TRBV15,TRBJ2-1,TGTGCCACCAGCAGACCTAAGGACAGGGAGAGCTCCTACAATGAGCAGTTCTTC,CATSRPKDRESSYNEQFF
few,TRBD1,TRBV14,TRBJ2-1,TGTGCCAGCAGCCAACAACCGGTAAGGGACAGGGAGCCTACACCGGCGTACAATGAGCAGTTCTTC,CASSQQPVRDREPTPAYNEQFF
NA,NA,TRBV27,TRBJ1-2,TGTGCCAGCAGTTTATCACCGTCAGGAGGCTACACCTTC,CASSLSPSGGYTF
NA,TRBD1,TRBV5-1,TRBJ2-5,TGCGCCAGCAGCACAACCCACCCAGGGGGCGCATCGGGGGAGACCCAGTACTTC,CASSTTHPGGASGETQYF
NA,TRBD1,TRBV29-1,TRBJ1-2,TGCAGCGTTGAAGGGGACAGGGGACGCTCTCGTGGCTACACCTTC,CSVEGDRGRSRGYTF
NA,NA,TRBV7-9,TRBJ1-6,TGTGCCAGCAGCCCACTCAGACAGCCTCTAAGCCCCTATAATTCACCCCTCCACTTT,CASSPLRQPLSPYNSPLHF